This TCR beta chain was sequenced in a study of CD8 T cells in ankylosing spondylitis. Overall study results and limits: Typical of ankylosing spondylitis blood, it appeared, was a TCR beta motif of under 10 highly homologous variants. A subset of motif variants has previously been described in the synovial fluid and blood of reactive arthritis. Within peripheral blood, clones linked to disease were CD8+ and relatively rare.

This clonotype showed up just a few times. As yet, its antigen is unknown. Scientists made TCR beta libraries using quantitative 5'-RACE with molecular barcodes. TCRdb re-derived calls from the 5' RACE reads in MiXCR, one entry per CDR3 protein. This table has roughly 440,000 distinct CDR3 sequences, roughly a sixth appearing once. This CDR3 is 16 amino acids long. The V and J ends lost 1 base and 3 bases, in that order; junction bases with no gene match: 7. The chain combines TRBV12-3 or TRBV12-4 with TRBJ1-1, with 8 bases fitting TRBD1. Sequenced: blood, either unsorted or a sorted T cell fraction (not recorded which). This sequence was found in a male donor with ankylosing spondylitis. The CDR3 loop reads CASSLGRDRRDTEAFF. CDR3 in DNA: TGTGCCAGCAGTTTAGGTAGGGACAGGAGGGACACTGAAGCTTTCTTT.